These T cell receptor beta chains were read from a single sample in a study of T cell responses to AZD1222 COVID-19 vaccine. Assay used: immunoSEQ multiplex PCR; TCRdb lists only in-frame clones, some missing. The sample holds 130,000 to 150,000 clones, just over 85% seen once. The sequenced sample was peripheral blood, obtained 28 days after the second AZD1222 dose. Receptor source: an adult who received the AZD1222 COVID-19 vaccine. Each CDR3 is given with its conserved first and last residue. The order of the fields is clone size, J gene, V gene, D gene, CDR3 DNA, CDR3 protein. A D gene is named only where the DNA matches it firmly. For some rows the clone size is stated as once, few or many, or as a class when expanded; others skip it.

.	TRBJ1-3	TRBV28	.	TGTGCCAGCAGAATATCAGCATTGGGAAACACCATATATTTT	CASRISALGNTIYF
.	TRBJ1-1	TRBV5-1	.	TGCGCCAGCAGTTCCGAAGGGTGGTTGAACACTGAAGCTTTCTTT	CASSSEGWLNTEAFF
.	TRBJ1-6	TRBV11-2	.	TGTGCCAGCAGCTTAGGATCGGAAGTGCCTCTCCACTTT	CASSLGSEVPLHF
.	TRBJ1-1	TRBV6-2/TRBV6-3	.	TGTGCCAGCAGTTATAAAGGATGGAGCGTCCACACTGAAGCTTTCTTT	CASSYKGWSVHTEAFF
.	TRBJ1-5	TRBV5-4	.	TGTGCCAGCAGCTTCGACAATCAGCCCCAGCATTTT	CASSFDNQPQHF
.	TRBJ1-2	TRBV27	TRBD1	TGTGCCAGCAGTCCCCAAGATACAGGGGACTATGGCTACACCTTC	CASSPQDTGDYGYTF
.	TRBJ1-1	TRBV24-1	TRBD1	TGTGCCACCAGTGATGCCGGGACAGCAGAAGCTTTCTTT	CATSDAGTAEAFF
.	TRBJ1-2	TRBV30	TRBD1	TGTGCCTGGTTACAGGGGCACTACTATGGCTACACCTTC	CAWLQGHYYGYTF
.	TRBJ1-2	TRBV18	.	TGTGCCAGCTCACCCGGACAAAACTATGGCTACACCTTC	CASSPGQNYGYTF
.	TRBJ2-1	TRBV27	TRBD2	TGTGCCGCGTCGACCCCGGGACTAGCAGCAAGAAATGAGCAGTTCTTC	CAASTPGLAARNEQFF
once	TRBJ1-4	TRBV29-1	.	TGCAGCGGGGGAAGTGAAAAACTGTTTTTT	CSGGSEKLFF
.	TRBJ2-2	TRBV27	.	TGTGCCAGCAGTTCCGGCGATCTCCCGAACACCGGGGAGCTGTTTTTT	CASSSGDLPNTGELFF
.	TRBJ2-1	TRBV24-1	.	TGTGCCACCAGTAAGGAGGGACTTCCACCCCTTCTAAGCAATGAGCAGTTCTTC	CATSKEGLPPLLSNEQFF
.	TRBJ2-1	TRBV6-5	TRBD2	TGTGCCAGCAGATTTCCTTACGGGGGGGGTGAGCAGTTCTTC	CASRFPYGGGEQFF
.	TRBJ2-7	TRBV7-9	.	TGTGCCAGCAGCTCAACAGGTATCGGGAACGAGCAGTACTTC	CASSSTGIGNEQYF
.	TRBJ1-3	TRBV19	.	TGTGCCAGTAGTACTCAGGCCGGCGACACCATATATTTT	CASSTQAGDTIYF
.	TRBJ1-6	TRBV6-5	.	TGTGCCAGCAGTTATAAGGGATATTCACCCCTCCACTTT	CASSYKGYSPLHF
.	TRBJ2-7	TRBV18	TRBD1	TGTGCCAGCTCAGCCGGGACAGGTTCTAACGAGCAGTACTTC	CASSAGTGSNEQYF
.	TRBJ1-4	TRBV18	.	TGTGCCAGCTCACCAATCCCCGGTGCAACTAATGAAAAACTGTTTTTT	CASSPIPGATNEKLFF
.	TRBJ1-1	TRBV27	.	TGTGCCAGCAGTTTAGGGGCCAGTGCTGAAGCTTTCTTT	CASSLGASAEAFF
.	TRBJ2-5	TRBV10-3	TRBD1	TGTGCCACCTGGGACAGCCCTGGAGAGGAGACCCAGTACTTC	CATWDSPGEETQYF
.	TRBJ2-1	TRBV30	TRBD2	TGTGCCTGCCTAGCGGGGGGGCGTTACAATGAGCAGTTCTTC	CACLAGGRYNEQFF
once	TRBJ1-5	TRBV5-6	.	TGTGCCAGCAGCTTGGGGGTGAATCAGCCCCAGCATTTT	CASSLGVNQPQHF
.	TRBJ2-3	TRBV9	.	TGTGCCAGCAGCGTAGGGGCAGGAGGGGGCACAGATACGCAGTATTTT	CASSVGAGGGTDTQYF
.	TRBJ2-5	TRBV3-1/TRBV3-2	.	TGTGCCAGCAGCCACTACAACCAAGAGACCCAGTACTTC	CASSHYNQETQYF